Shown below are 10 T cell receptor beta chains from a single sample sequenced in a study of somatic mutations in cytotoxic T cells in rheumatoid arthritis. Here immunoSEQ multiplex PCR was the method, and the copy in TCRdb shows in-frame clones only, minus some. The sample yields 19,000 or so clones, 70% to 90% seen once. The specimen was CD8+ T cells sorted from blood. These TCRs come from a man aged 35-49 years in good health.

The chain recombines TRBV5-6 with TRBJ1-4, with 7 bases fitting TRBD1. CDR3 size: 12 residues. The V segment lost 4 bases and the J segment 11 bases; nucleotides outside the gene matches: 5. Germline lookup yields CDR1 SGHDT and CDR2 YYEEEE. For the CDR3, the DNA is TGTGCCAGCAGCCCAGGGACAGACAAACTGTTTTTT. Translating it yields CASSPGTDKLFF.

This chain uses TRBV5-4 with TRBJ2-1, with 7 bases that match TRBD2. Germline assignment: CDR1 SGHNT and CDR2 YYREEE (reference sequence). Losses at the gene ends were 2 bases for V and 4 bases for J; bases not matched to a gene: 3. This CDR3 contains 14 residues. CDR3: CASSFGDYYNEQFF. As DNA, the CDR3 is TGTGCCAGCAGCTTCGGGGACTATTACAATGAGCAGTTCTTC. Supplemented by reference TRBV5-4 and TRBJ2-1, the full variable domain reads ETGVTQSPTHLIKTRGQQVTLRCSSQSGHNTVSWYQQALGQGPQFIFQYYREEENGRGNFPPRFSGLQFPNYSSELNVNALELDDSALYLCASSFGDYYNEQFFGPGTRLTVL.

The chain carries TRBV9 and TRBJ2-5, with D tentatively TRBD1 or TRBD2 (7 bases each). Germline V gene lookup returns CDR1 SGDLS and CDR2 YYNGEE. Trimming cost V 4 bases and J 4 bases, with 11 bases left between them. The CDR3 length is 13 residues. The CDR3 nucleotides are TGTGCCAGCAGCTCAGGGGGGGCAGAGACCCAGTACTTC. Amino acid sequence: CASSSGGAETQYF.

The chain joins TRBV27 to TRBJ1-4; D not certain. Trimming left V 2 bases short and J 0 bases short, with 13 bases between. The CDR3 runs 17 residues. Germline CDR1 and CDR2: MNHEY and SMNVEV (reference sequence). The CDR3 bases are TGTGCCAGCAGTTTAATAGCGGCTGACTCAACTAATGAAAAACTGTTTTTT. Translation gives CASSLIAADSTNEKLFF.

This chain uses TRBV27 with TRBJ2-7, with TRBD2 as a possible D gene (6 bases). Germline V lookup: CDR1 MNHEY, CDR2 SMNVEV (reference sequence). Trimming shortened V by 6 bases and J by 7 bases, and 19 bases separated the two germline ends. CDR3 length equals 14 residues. This CDR3 reads CASSSRDFMGEQYF. CDR3 bases: TGTGCCAGCAGCTCCCGGGACTTTATGGGGGAGCAGTACTTC.

The gene calls are TRBV10-3 and TRBJ2-3; the match to TRBD2 covers 7 bases. Per the germline V gene, CDR1 is ENHRY and CDR2 is SYGVKD. This CDR3 spans 15 amino acids. V shed 7 bases, J shed 5 bases, and the junction held 12 bases outside the gene matches. The CDR3: CAIKDWRERVDTQYF. CDR3 bases: TGTGCCATCAAGGATTGGCGGGAGAGAGTAGATACGCAGTATTTT.

This clone was seen just once. This sequence joins TRBV2 and TRBJ2-7; the match to TRBD1 covers 10 bases. The V gene end was trimmed by 4 bases and the J gene end by 5 bases; junction bases not matched to a gene: 5. Looked up from germline, CDR1 is SNHLY and CDR2 is FYNNEI. The CDR3 is made up of 14 amino acids. The CDR3 here is CASSGGQGFDEQYF. In DNA, the CDR3 is TGTGCCAGCAGTGGGGGACAGGGGTTCGACGAGCAGTACTTC.

The sample holds one count of this clone. The gene calls are TRBV7-9 and TRBJ2-3; D not resolved. The germline CDR1 and CDR2 sequences are SEHNR and FQNEAQ (reference sequence). The CDR3 extends over 15 amino acids. V was clipped by 7 bases and J by 4 bases, with 18 bases between them. The CDR3 coding sequence is TGTGCCAGCAACATACGGCCGTCTCAAGCAGATACGCAGTATTTT. Translating it yields CASNIRPSQADTQYF.

This clone was recorded a few times. The V gene is TRBV19, the J gene TRBJ1-1; no firm D call. CDR3 length: 13 residues. The germline CDR1 and CDR2 sequences are LNHDA and SQIVND (reference sequence). V lost 3 bases and J lost 6, with 11 bases in between. The DNA of the CDR3 is TGTGCCAGTAGTATGGGGTCCGGGTCTGAAGCTTTCTTT. Translation gives CASSMGSGSEAFF.

The rearrangement uses TRBV6-4 and TRBJ2-1, with no clear D. Germline V gene data show CDR1 as MRHNA and CDR2 as SNTAGT. Trimming took 4 bases from V and 8 from J, leaving 3 bases between them. The CDR3 has 10 amino acids. CDR3 sequence reads: CASSADEQFF. The CDR3 nucleotides are TGTGCCAGCAGTGCGGATGAGCAGTTCTTC.